The source of this T cell receptor beta chain is a study of blood T cell repertoires in COVID-19. Study in general: Collection of acute and convalescent COVID-19 samples took place in the United States, Italy and Spain. From T cells, B-cell-depleted T cells, or PBMCs came the material, which was cDNA or gDNA.

Authors' analysis steps: Amplified reference gene primers provided the basis for estimating nucleated cell counts. Sequencing used immunoSEQ multiplex PCR; TCRdb keeps in-frame clones, though not all of them. The V and J calls and clone size were taken over from that table, and D and trimming were inferred from the DNA. This table holds about 110,000 clones, about 90% found once. The sequencing input was peripheral blood. This TCR derives from a man aged 40-55 years with active or convalescent COVID-19.

Here the CDR3 reads CAISESNTDTQYF. The DNA of the CDR3 is TGTGCCATCAGTGAGTCTAACACAGATACGCAGTATTTT. The chain carries TRBV10-3 and TRBJ2-3; D is unresolved. With 0 bases removed from V and 2 bases from J, the gap between germline ends came to 3 bases. CDR1 and CDR2 (germline): ENHRY, SYGVKD. The CDR3 spans 13 residues.